This T cell receptor (beta chain) emerged from a study of cytomegalovirus exposure and HLA in healthy donors. General study findings and limits: TCR beta chains numbering more than 150 were designated cytomegalovirus-associated. The study reported that TCR beta sequences accurately predicted HLA-A and HLA-B alleles in most subjects.

PCR involved 60 Vbeta and 13 Jbeta primers. Measured with immunoSEQ multiplex PCR; TCRdb has only the in-frame clones, and not every one. The sample has some 220,000 clones; over 65% are singletons. Worth noting for this clone: Its antigen is still unknown.

This CDR3 is built from 16 residues. Germline CDR1 is SGHTA and CDR2 is FQGTGA. Deletions cut 5 bases from V and 0 bases from J, with 16 bases between. Sequencing used PBMCs. This receptor was taken from a woman aged 60 to 75 in good health and CMV-seropositive. This chain links TRBV7-3 with TRBJ1-1; D uncertain. The CDR3 nucleotides are TGTGCCAGCAGCCCCAGCTTACAACGGGTGAACACTGAAGCTTTCTTT. Translation: CASSPSLQRVNTEAFF.